The clone carrying this T cell receptor beta chain was seen repeatedly, ten times or more. The entry originates in a study of early T cells in non-severe SARS-CoV-2 infection. Individual cDNA molecules carried attached unique molecular identifiers. TCRdb re-called the 5' RACE reads with MiXCR, one entry per CDR3 protein. The repertoire holds roughly 66,000 distinct CDR3 sequences, with approximately 9.1% as singletons. The germline V gene encodes CDR1 SGHTA and CDR2 FQGNSA. Trimming stripped 5 bases from V and 11 bases from J, with 13 bases between. The CDR3 runs 12 residues. This clonotype was obtained from an adult who was a healthcare worker with PCR-confirmed SARS-CoV-2 infection or an uninfected control (not recorded which). The chain uses TRBV7-2 and TRBJ2-1; the D gene is possibly TRBD1 (6 bases). The sample comprised whole blood. CDR3 DNA sequence: TGTGCCAGCAGCAGCCCAGGGGCCCAGCAGTTCTTC. Translated: CASSSPGAQQFF. Full variable domain (outside the CDR3, taken from reference TRBV7-2 and TRBJ2-1): GAGVSQSPSNKVTEKGKDVELRCDPISGHTALYWYRQSLGQGLEFLIYFQGNSAPDKSGLPSDRFSAERTGGSVSTLTIQRTQQEDSAVYLCASSSPGAQQFFGPGTRLTVL.